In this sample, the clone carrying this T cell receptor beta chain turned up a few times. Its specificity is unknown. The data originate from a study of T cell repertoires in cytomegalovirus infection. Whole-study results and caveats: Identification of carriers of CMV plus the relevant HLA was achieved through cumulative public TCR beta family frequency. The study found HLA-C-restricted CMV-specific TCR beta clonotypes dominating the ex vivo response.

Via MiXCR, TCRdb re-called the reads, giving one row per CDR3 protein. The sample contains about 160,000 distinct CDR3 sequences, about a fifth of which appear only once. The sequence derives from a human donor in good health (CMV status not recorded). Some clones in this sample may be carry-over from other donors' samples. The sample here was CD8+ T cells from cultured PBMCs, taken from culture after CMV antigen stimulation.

CDR3 sequence reads: CASFPYSGRSSYNSPLHF. The CDR3 coding sequence is TGTGCCAGCTTTCCCTACTCAGGCAGGAGCTCCTATAATTCACCCCTCCACTTT. The chain employs TRBV6-5 and TRBJ1-6; D remains unclear. The CDR3 contains 18 residues. Germline V gene lookup returns CDR1 MNHEY and CDR2 SVGAGI. Trimming took off 8 bases at V and 0 bases at J, with 20 bases between the two ends.